This T cell receptor (beta chain) was obtained from a study of blood T cell repertoires in COVID-19. Study processing details: For nucleated cells, counts were estimated from reference gene primer amplification. Repertoires were generated with immunoSEQ multiplex PCR, while TCRdb's copy carries only in-frame clones and drops some. The V and J calls and clone size were taken over from that table, and D and trimming were inferred from the DNA. Found here are about 260,000 clones, 90% of them singletons; the top ten hold approximately 4%. Participants were aged roughly 18 to 89 years, lived in 25 or so US areas, and enrolled virtually. The receptor was derived from a woman in her twenties or thirties with acute COVID-19. Sequencing input: PBMCs or T cells enriched from blood (not recorded which).

CDR3 DNA: TGTGCCATCAGTACGGGGGGGACACCTGGGGCCAACGTCCTGACTTTC. Translated: CAISTGGTPGANVLTF. The J gene is TRBJ2-6, the V gene TRBV10-3; 8 bases line up with TRBD2. The CDR3 runs 16 residues. Germline values: CDR1 ENHRY, CDR2 SYGVKD. The trim removed 5 bases at V and 2 bases at J, leaving 5 bases unmatched.